These 27 T cell receptor beta chains were all obtained from the same sample, sequenced in a study of cytomegalovirus exposure and HLA in healthy donors. Primers: 60 Vbeta forward and 13 Jbeta reverse. Clones were sequenced by immunoSEQ multiplex PCR, and TCRdb holds only the in-frame ones, with some missing. This repertoire includes 95,000 to 150,000 clones. The source material was PBMCs. The receptors come from a man aged 25-45 years in good health and CMV-seronegative.

The gene calls are TRBV7-9 and TRBJ2-7; the match to TRBD1 covers 8 bases. Trimming at V came to 5 bases and at J to 4 bases, leaving 4 bases not matched to a gene. From germline, CDR1 is SEHNR and CDR2 FQNEAQ (reference sequence). The CDR3 length is 13 residues. This CDR3 reads CASSQGQEYEQYF. CDR3 DNA sequence: TGTGCCAGCAGCCAGGGACAGGAGTACGAGCAGTACTTC.

The rearrangement links TRBV14 to TRBJ2-3; D is ambiguous. Trimming left V 3 bases short and J 5 bases short, with 12 bases between. The CDR3 is 14 residues long. In germline, CDR1 is SGHDN, CDR2 FVKESK. The CDR3 bases are TGTGCCAGCAGCCATCCTAGTTCGTTAGATACGCAGTATTTT. Residues: CASSHPSSLDTQYF.

The chain uses TRBV28 and TRBJ2-3, with D tentatively TRBD1 (5 bases). The germline V and J ends were trimmed by 1 base and 9 bases, with 26 bases remaining between them. The CDR3 is 18 residues long. Germline CDR1 and CDR2: MDHEN and SYDVKM. CDR3 residues: CASSLLAHVGLVGETQYF. The CDR3 DNA is TGTGCCAGCAGTTTATTAGCTCACGTCGGATTAGTAGGGGAAACGCAGTATTTT. Drawing the rest from reference TRBV28 and TRBJ2-3, the complete variable domain is DVKVTQSSRYLVKRTGEKVFLECVQDMDHENMFWYRQDPGLGLRLIYFSYDVKMKEKGDIPEGYSVSREKKERFSLILESASTNQTSMYLCASSLLAHVGLVGETQYFGPGTRLTVL.

The chain combines TRBV7-2 with TRBJ2-7, with D perhaps matching TRBD1 (5 bases). The ends were cut back, 5 bases at V and 3 bases at J, with 14 bases in the middle. The CDR3 is 14 residues long. From germline, CDR1 is SGHTA and CDR2 FQGNSA. The CDR3, as DNA: TGTGCCAGCAGCCCCAGACAGTCGGGCTACGAGCAGTACTTC. This sequence encodes CASSPRQSGYEQYF. Supplemented by reference TRBV7-2 and TRBJ2-7, the full variable domain reads GAGVSQSPSNKVTEKGKDVELRCDPISGHTALYWYRQSLGQGLEFLIYFQGNSAPDKSGLPSDRFSAERTGGSVSTLTIQRTQQEDSAVYLCASSPRQSGYEQYFGPGTRLTVT.

This rearrangement joins TRBV7-9 to TRBJ2-1; TRBD2 might be the D (5 bases). Germline CDR1 and CDR2: SEHNR and FQNEAQ (reference sequence). This CDR3 region has 12 residues. Trimming shortened V by 1 base and J by 15 bases, and 13 bases separated the two germline ends. Written as DNA, the CDR3 is TGTGCCAGCAGCTTAGGAGTACTAGAGGGGTTCTTC. Its protein is CASSLGVLEGFF. Supplemented by reference TRBV7-9 and TRBJ2-1, the full variable domain reads DTGVSQNPRHKITKRGQNVTFRCDPISEHNRLYWYRQTLGQGPEFLTYFQNEAQLEKSRLLSDRFSAERPKGSFSTLEIQRTEQGDSAMYLCASSLGVLEGFFGPGTRLTVL.

The V call is TRBV19, the J call TRBJ2-3; 7 bases match TRBD2. V shed 4 bases and J 1 base; nucleotides not matched to a gene: 5. The CDR3 length is 15 residues. CDR1 is LNHDA, CDR2 SQIVND, per germline (reference sequence). In DNA form, the CDR3 reads TGTGCCAGTAGTACGGGGGGATTTGGCACAGATACGCAGTATTTT. It is translated as CASSTGGFGTDTQYF. The full variable domain, rest sourced from reference TRBV19 and TRBJ2-3, is DGGITQSPKYLFRKEGQNVTLSCEQNLNHDAMYWYRQDPGQGLRLIYYSQIVNDFQKGDIAEGYSVSREKKESFPLTVTSAQKNPTAFYLCASSTGGFGTDTQYFGPGTRLTVL.

Concerning this clone: This sample includes further DNA sequences coding for the same CDR3. The rearrangement uses TRBV5-1 and TRBJ2-7; TRBD2 might be the D (6 bases). From germline, CDR1 is SGHRS and CDR2 YFSETQ. V lost 2 bases to trimming and J lost 2 bases, with 17 bases between them. The CDR3 totals 16 residues. CDR3 nucleotides: TGCGCCAGCAGCTTAAACGCGGGACTTCCCGCCTACGAGCAGTACTTC. Its translation: CASSLNAGLPAYEQYF.

The chain uses TRBV21-1 and TRBJ1-5; the D segment call TRBD1 is taken from the table without a DNA check. TRBV21-1 is recorded as a pseudogene. This CDR3 contains 21 residues. The CDR3 DNA sequence: TGTGCCAGCAGCAAACACCAGCCCCGGGACAGGGGACCCTATAGCAATCAGCCCCAGCATTTT. Translated, it gives CASSKHQPRDRGPYSNQPQHF.

This chain connects TRBV10-3 to TRBJ2-7; 13 nucleotides line up with TRBD2. The length of the CDR3 is 16 residues. V lost 4 bases and J lost 0; bases outside the gene matches: 3. Germline V gene lookup returns CDR1 ENHRY and CDR2 SYGVKD. The DNA of the CDR3 is TGTGCCATCAGTGGGACTAGCGGGAGCGGCTCCTACGAGCAGTACTTC. Translation gives CAISGTSGSGSYEQYF.

V and J are TRBV29-1 and TRBJ1-2; TRBD1 aligns across 7 bases. Trimming cost V 7 bases and J 6 bases; bases outside gene matches: 5. Germline V gene sequence: CDR1 SQVTM, CDR2 ANQGSEA. The CDR3 has 11 amino acids. CDR3 bases: TGCAGCGGTAGAACAGGGGATGGCTACACCTTC. It translates to CSGRTGDGYTF.

This sequence joins TRBV19 and TRBJ2-3; TRBD2 is a possible D gene (5 bases). CDR1 and CDR2 (germline): LNHDA, SQIVND (reference sequence). This CDR3 spans 14 amino acids. V lost 3 bases, J lost 2 bases, and 9 bases lay in between. CDR3 nucleotide sequence: TGTGCCAGTAGTATTTTAGCGCCCACAGATACGCAGTATTTT. Its translation is CASSILAPTDTQYF.

The V gene is TRBV7-2, the J gene TRBJ2-6; D possibly corresponds to TRBD2 (6 bases). Germline V gene lookup returns CDR1 SGHTA and CDR2 FQGNSA. The V and J ends lost 5 bases and 4 bases respectively, with 18 bases between them. The CDR3 covers 17 residues. The CDR3 here is CASSHRGRGAGANVLTF. CDR3 coding DNA: TGTGCCAGCAGCCATAGAGGGCGGGGTGCCGGGGCCAACGTCCTGACTTTC.

The chain combines TRBV28 with TRBJ2-7, with 7 bases that match TRBD1. V gave up 6 bases and J gave up 6 bases; unmatched junction bases: 5. The CDR3 contains 12 residues. In germline, CDR1 is MDHEN, CDR2 SYDVKM. The CDR3 DNA sequence: TGTGCCAGCAGGTCAGGGGGAAGCGAGCAGTACTTC. The encoded protein is CASRSGGSEQYF. The full variable domain, with the rest looked up from reference TRBV28 and TRBJ2-7, is DVKVTQSSRYLVKRTGEKVFLECVQDMDHENMFWYRQDPGLGLRLIYFSYDVKMKEKGDIPEGYSVSREKKERFSLILESASTNQTSMYLCASRSGGSEQYFGPGTRLTVT.

To note about this clone: This same CDR3 is encoded by further DNA sequences in the sample. The V gene is TRBV9, the J gene TRBJ2-7, with D maybe TRBD2 (6 bases). The V end lost 0 bases, the J end lost 3 bases, and 7 bases lay between the germline ends. The CDR3 length is 13 residues. Germline CDR1 reads SGDLS; CDR2 reads YYNGEE. The chain's CDR3 is CASSVAGSYEQYF. In DNA, the CDR3 is TGTGCCAGCAGCGTAGCCGGGAGCTACGAGCAGTACTTC.

DNA for the CDR3: TGTGCCAGCAGCCAAGCCTCTTTCTACGAGCAGTACTTC. It translates to CASSQASFYEQYF. The J gene is TRBJ2-7, the V gene TRBV14; D not resolved. The CDR3 spans 13 residues. The germline V gene has CDR1 SGHDN and CDR2 FVKESK. Trimming took off 1 base at V and 3 bases at J, with 7 bases between the two ends.

The chain combines TRBV6-5 with TRBJ1-4, with a possible D match to TRBD1 (6 bases). This CDR3 comprises 16 residues. V was cut by 4 bases and J by 0 bases, with 12 bases left in between. Germline V gene sequence: CDR1 MNHEY, CDR2 SVGAGI. The CDR3 reads CASSSGQQTTNEKLFF. In nucleotides, the CDR3 is TGTGCCAGCAGTTCGGGACAACAAACAACTAATGAAAAACTGTTTTTT.

V gene TRBV15 combines with J gene TRBJ2-3; 7 bases agree with TRBD2. The germline CDR1 and CDR2 sequences are LNHNV and YYDKDF (reference sequence). This CDR3 spans 14 amino acids. The J segment lost 6 bases and the V segment lost 5 bases, leaving 8 bases of the junction unmatched. CDR3 sequence (DNA): TGTGCCACCAGCCCGCTAGCGGTCGGGGATACGCAGTATTTT. It yields the protein CATSPLAVGDTQYF.

J is TRBJ2-2 and V is TRBV7-2; D not resolved. Trimming took off 1 base at V and 5 bases at J, with 8 bases between the two ends. The CDR3 contains 14 residues. In germline, CDR1 is SGHTA, CDR2 FQGNSA. CDR3 nucleotides: TGTGCCAGCAGCTTAGTTTACGGGACCGGGGAGCTGTTTTTT. Its protein product is CASSLVYGTGELFF.

V and J are TRBV7-9 and TRBJ1-1; 8 bases are a match to TRBD1. The trim removed 1 base at V and 10 bases at J, leaving 8 bases unmatched. CDR1 and CDR2 from the germline V gene are SEHNR and FQNEAQ (reference sequence). The CDR3 consists of 14 residues. CDR3 sequence reads: CASSLEGRTGSAFF. Written as DNA, the CDR3 is TGTGCCAGCAGCTTAGAGGGTAGGACAGGGTCAGCTTTCTTT.

This rearrangement joins TRBV10-3 to TRBJ2-3; the match to TRBD1 covers 8 bases. This CDR3 is 15 amino acids long. Looked up from germline, CDR1 is ENHRY and CDR2 is SYGVKD. Trimming at V came to 8 bases and at J to 3 bases, leaving 10 bases not matched to a gene. CDR3 sequence reads: CAIQGGQAITDTQYF. The CDR3 bases are TGTGCCATCCAGGGGGGACAGGCGATAACAGATACGCAGTATTTT.

This rearrangement joins TRBV2 to TRBJ1-1, with D possibly TRBD1 on 6 matching bases. Germline V lookup: CDR1 SNHLY, CDR2 FYNNEI. The CDR3 covers 14 residues. V was clipped by 3 bases and J by 2 bases, with 10 bases between them. CDR3 loop: CASSETGVNTEAFF. CDR3 coding DNA: TGTGCCAGCAGTGAGACAGGTGTTAACACTGAAGCTTTCTTT.

CDR3 bases: TGTGCCAGCAGTAGGGGTGAGCAGTTCTTC. Translating gives CASSRGEQFF. V usage is TRBV2 and J usage is TRBJ2-1, with D possibly TRBD1 on 5 matching bases. In germline, CDR1 is SNHLY, CDR2 FYNNEI. V was pared by 5 bases and J by 9 bases, with 5 bases between. CDR3 length equals 10 residues.

The chain links TRBV28 to TRBJ1-6; 10 bases map to TRBD1. CDR1 is MDHEN and CDR2 is SYDVKM in the germline V gene. The CDR3 has 15 residues. The ends lost 5 bases at V and 7 bases at J; junction bases unmatched: 5. The CDR3 DNA reads as TGTGCCAGCAGTCCGGGGACAGGGGAAAATTCACCCCTCCACTTT. Its translation: CASSPGTGENSPLHF.

The genes are TRBV4-1 and TRBJ1-1, with D possibly matching TRBD1 (5 bases). Germline V gene data show CDR1 as MGHRA and CDR2 as YSYEKL. The CDR3 has 14 amino acids. V shed 4 bases and J shed 2 bases, with 11 bases lying between them. CDR3 protein: CASSPTGGNTEAFF. The CDR3 bases are TGCGCCAGCAGCCCCACGGGGGGAAACACTGAAGCTTTCTTT.

This clone is called medium-sized (0.01 to 0.1%) based on its frequency. The CDR3, as DNA: TGTGCCAGCAGTGAAAGGAGGTTACTTTATTCCTACGAGCAGTACTTC. As protein: CASSERRLLYSYEQYF. J is TRBJ2-7 and V is TRBV2, with D tentatively TRBD2 (5 bases). Trimming removed 2 bases at V and 1 base at J, with 15 bases between. This CDR3 spans 16 amino acids. Germline V gives CDR1 SNHLY, CDR2 FYNNEI.

V and J are TRBV18 and TRBJ2-1; 9 bases line up with TRBD2. Germline lookup yields CDR1 KGHSH and CDR2 LQKENI. The junction had 6 bases not matched to a gene; V was cut back by 4 bases and J by 8 bases. The CDR3 spans 14 residues. The CDR3 DNA reads as TGTGCCAGCTCACTAGCGGGAGAGATCGATGAGCAGTTCTTC. Amino acid sequence: CASSLAGEIDEQFF.

The chain is built from TRBV2 and TRBJ1-1, with 8 bases that match TRBD1. Germline CDR1 and CDR2: SNHLY and FYNNEI. V was pared by 7 bases and J by 3 bases, with 19 bases of the junction left unmatched. This CDR3 has 18 amino acids. CDR3 sequence reads: CASIHTQPQGAYDTEAFF. CDR3 DNA: TGTGCCAGCATTCATACCCAACCCCAGGGGGCTTATGACACTGAAGCTTTCTTT.